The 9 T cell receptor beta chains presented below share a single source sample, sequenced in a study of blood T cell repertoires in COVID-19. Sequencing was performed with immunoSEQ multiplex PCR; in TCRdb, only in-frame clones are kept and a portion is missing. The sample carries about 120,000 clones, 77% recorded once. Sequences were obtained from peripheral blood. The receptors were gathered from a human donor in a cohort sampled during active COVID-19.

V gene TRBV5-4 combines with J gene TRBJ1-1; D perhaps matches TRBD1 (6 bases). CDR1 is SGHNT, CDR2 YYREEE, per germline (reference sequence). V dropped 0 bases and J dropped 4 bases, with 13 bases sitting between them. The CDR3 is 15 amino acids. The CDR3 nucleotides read TGTGCCAGCAGCTTGGCGGCGGGGGCGGCCACTGAAGCTTTCTTT. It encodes CASSLAAGAATEAFF.

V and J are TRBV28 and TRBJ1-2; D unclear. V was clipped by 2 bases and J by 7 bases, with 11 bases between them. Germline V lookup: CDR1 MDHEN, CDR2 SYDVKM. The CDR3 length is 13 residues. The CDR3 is CASSLGEVLGYTF. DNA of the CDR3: TGTGCCAGCAGTTTAGGGGAGGTTCTTGGCTACACCTTC.

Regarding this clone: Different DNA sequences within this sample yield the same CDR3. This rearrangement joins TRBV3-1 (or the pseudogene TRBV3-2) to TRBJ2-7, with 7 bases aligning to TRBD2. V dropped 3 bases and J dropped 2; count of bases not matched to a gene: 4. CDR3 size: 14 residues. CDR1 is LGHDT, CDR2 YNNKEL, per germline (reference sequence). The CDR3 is CASSQGGGPYEQYF. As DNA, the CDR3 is TGTGCCAGCAGCCAGGGGGGGGGACCCTACGAGCAGTACTTC.

The CDR3 loop reads CASSPDTTDQPQHF. CDR3 sequence (DNA): TGTGCCAGCAGCCCGGACACTACTGATCAGCCCCAGCATTTT. The genes are TRBV3-1 (or the pseudogene TRBV3-2) and TRBJ1-5; a possible D gene is TRBD1 (5 bases). Trimming left V 4 bases short and J 5 bases short, with 12 bases between. There are 14 residues in the CDR3. Germline values: CDR1 LGHDT, CDR2 YNNKEL (reference sequence).

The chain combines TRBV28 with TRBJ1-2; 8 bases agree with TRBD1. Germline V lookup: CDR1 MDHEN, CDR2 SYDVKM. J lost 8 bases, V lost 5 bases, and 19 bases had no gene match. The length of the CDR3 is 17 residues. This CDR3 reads CASSLLPRQGRTGGYTF. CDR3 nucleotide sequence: TGTGCCAGCAGTCTGCTCCCCCGACAGGGGCGGACGGGGGGCTACACCTTC.

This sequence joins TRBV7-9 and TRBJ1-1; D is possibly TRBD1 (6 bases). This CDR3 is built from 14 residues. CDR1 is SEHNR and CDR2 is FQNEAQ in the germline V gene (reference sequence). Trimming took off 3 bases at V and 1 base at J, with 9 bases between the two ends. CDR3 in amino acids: CASSLSGENTEAFF. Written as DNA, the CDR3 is TGTGCCAGCAGCTTGTCAGGGGAGAACACTGAAGCTTTCTTT.

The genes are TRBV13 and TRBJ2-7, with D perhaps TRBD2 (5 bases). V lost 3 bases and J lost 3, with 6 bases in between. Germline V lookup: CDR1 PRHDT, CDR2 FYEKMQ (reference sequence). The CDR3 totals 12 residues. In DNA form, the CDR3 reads TGTGCCAGCAGCTTCGAGGGCTACGAGCAGTACTTC. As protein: CASSFEGYEQYF.

Here the CDR3 reads CASSTGYGNTIYF. CDR3 bases: TGTGCCAGCAGCACAGGGTACGGAAACACCATATATTTT. The chain recombines TRBV5-4 with TRBJ1-3; D might be TRBD1 (6 bases). Germline assignment: CDR1 SGHNT and CDR2 YYREEE (reference sequence). This CDR3 comprises 13 residues. The V end lost 4 bases, the J end lost 4 bases, and 9 bases lay between the germline ends.

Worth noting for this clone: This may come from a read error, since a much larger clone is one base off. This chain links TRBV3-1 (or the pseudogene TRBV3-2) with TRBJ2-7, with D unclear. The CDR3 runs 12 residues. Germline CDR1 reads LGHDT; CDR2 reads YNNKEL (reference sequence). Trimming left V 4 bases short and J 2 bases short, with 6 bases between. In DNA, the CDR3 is TGTGCCAGCAGCCGCGTCGCCTACGAGCAGTACTTC. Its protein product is CASSRVAYEQYF.